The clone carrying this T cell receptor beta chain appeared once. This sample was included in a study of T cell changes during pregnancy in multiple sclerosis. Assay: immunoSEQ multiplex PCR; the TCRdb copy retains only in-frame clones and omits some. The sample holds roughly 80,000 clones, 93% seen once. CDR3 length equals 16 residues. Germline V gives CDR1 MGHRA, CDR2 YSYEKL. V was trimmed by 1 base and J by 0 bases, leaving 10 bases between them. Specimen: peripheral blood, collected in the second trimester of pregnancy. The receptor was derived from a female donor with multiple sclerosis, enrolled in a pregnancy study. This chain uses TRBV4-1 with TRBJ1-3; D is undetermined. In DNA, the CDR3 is TGCGCCAGCAGCCAAGTCGGTGATCTCTCTGGAAACACCATATATTTT. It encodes CASSQVGDLSGNTIYF.